The 10 T cell receptor beta chains below come from one sample, sequenced in a study of T cell changes during pregnancy in multiple sclerosis. The table came from immunoSEQ multiplex PCR; TCRdb's copy has only in-frame clones and leaves some out. Here the sample spans tens of thousands of clones, just over 90% being singletons. Material: CD8+ T cells from peripheral blood mononuclear cells, obtained after pregnancy. The receptors were gathered from a female donor with multiple sclerosis, enrolled in a pregnancy study.

This sequence joins TRBV5-4 and TRBJ1-2; the D gene is possibly TRBD1 (5 bases). The germline V and J ends were trimmed by 2 bases and 8 bases, with 7 bases remaining between them. Germline assignment: CDR1 SGHNT and CDR2 YYREEE (reference sequence). The CDR3 length is 11 residues. The CDR3 DNA reads TGTGCCAGCAGCTTCGGACAAGGCTACACCTTC. It translates to CASSFGQGYTF.

The chain couples TRBV7-8 to TRBJ2-3; the match to TRBD2 covers 11 bases. This CDR3 is 16 amino acids long. Trimming took 1 base from V and 1 from J; bases not matched to a gene: 1. Per germline, CDR1 SGHVS and CDR2 FQNEAQ. The CDR3 loop is CASSLELAGGTDTQYF. CDR3 DNA: TGTGCCAGCAGCTTAGAACTAGCGGGGGGCACAGATACGCAGTATTTT.

The rearrangement uses TRBV28 and TRBJ2-7; 8 bases are shared with TRBD2. The J segment lost 0 bases and the V segment lost 8 bases, leaving 9 bases of the junction unmatched. Germline CDR1 and CDR2: MDHEN and SYDVKM. This CDR3 spans 15 amino acids. CDR3 protein: CASSPFAGGSYEQYF. CDR3 nucleotide sequence: TGTGCCAGCTCCCCTTTTGCGGGGGGCTCCTACGAGCAGTACTTC.

V gene TRBV19 combines with J gene TRBJ2-1, with D unclear. CDR1 and CDR2 from the germline V gene are LNHDA and SQIVND (reference sequence). CDR3 length: 13 amino acids. The V end was cut by 3 bases, the J end by 3 bases, with 6 bases between. CDR3 amino acids: CASSMTVYNEQFF. The CDR3 DNA follows: TGTGCCAGTAGTATGACTGTCTACAATGAGCAGTTCTTC.

This clone was seen only a few times. This rearrangement joins TRBV27 to TRBJ2-7; D is undetermined. Trimming shortened V by 4 bases and J by 2 bases, and 3 bases separated the two germline ends. This CDR3 spans 11 amino acids. Looked up from germline, CDR1 is MNHEY and CDR2 is SMNVEV (reference sequence). This chain's CDR3 is CASSSTYEQYF. The CDR3 DNA is TGTGCCAGCAGTTCTACCTACGAGCAGTACTTC.

The V gene is TRBV6-1, the J gene TRBJ2-7; the match to TRBD1 covers 11 bases. V lost 4 bases and J lost 4; bases outside the gene matches: 3. This CDR3 is 14 amino acids long. Germline CDR1 reads MNHNS; CDR2 reads SASEGT. CDR3 sequence: CASSAGQGAYEQYF. Written as DNA, the CDR3 is TGTGCCAGCAGTGCCGGACAGGGGGCGTACGAGCAGTACTTC.

The chain is built from TRBV9 and TRBJ2-3, with a possible D match to TRBD2 (7 bases). The germline V gene has CDR1 SGDLS and CDR2 YYNGEE. V lost 3 bases to trimming and J lost 2 bases, with 16 bases between them. This CDR3 comprises 16 residues. The CDR3 here is CASSEGGGVNTDTQYF. As DNA, the CDR3 is TGTGCCAGCAGCGAGGGGGGGGGAGTGAACACAGATACGCAGTATTTT.

In regard to this clone: A junction boundary mismatches the germline segment, possibly from a read error. The rearrangement links TRBV5-4 to TRBJ2-3; 10 bases are a match to TRBD2. Germline loops: CDR1 SGHNT, CDR2 YYREEE (reference sequence). The CDR3 length is 12 residues. The CDR3 region has the DNA TGTGCCAGCAGCTTGGATCTAGCGGGGGAGGATTTT. Its translation: CASSLDLAGEDF.

This clone was detected a few times. The chain combines TRBV2 with TRBJ2-2, with 13 positions matching TRBD2. This CDR3 is 17 amino acids long. J gave up 5 bases and V 5 bases, and 8 bases lay outside the gene matches. The germline gives CDR1 SNHLY, CDR2 FYNNEI. DNA for the CDR3: TGTGCCAGCAGTAACCGGACTAGCGGGAGCGGAACCGGGGAGCTGTTTTTT. Encoded protein: CASSNRTSGSGTGELFF.

This sequence joins TRBV9 and TRBJ1-1, with D uncertain. Trimming took off 0 bases at V and 2 bases at J, with 8 bases between the two ends. The CDR3 is 14 amino acids. From germline, CDR1 is SGDLS and CDR2 YYNGEE. CDR3 sequence (DNA): TGTGCCAGCAGCGTAGACAGTCTTAACACTGAAGCTTTCTTT. Translating gives CASSVDSLNTEAFF.